A single sample gave rise to the 12 T cell receptor beta chains below, sequenced in a study of cytomegalovirus exposure and HLA in healthy donors. PCR involved 60 Vbeta and 13 Jbeta primers. Here immunoSEQ multiplex PCR was the method, and the copy in TCRdb shows in-frame clones only, minus some. In total, the table holds 150,000 to 200,000 clones. The sequenced sample consisted of PBMCs. The receptors were sampled from a woman between 18 and 30 years old in good health and CMV-seropositive.

In the case of this clone: The sample holds other DNA sequences that translate to the same CDR3. This chain joins TRBV7-9 and TRBJ2-3; 11 nucleotides agree with TRBD2. The length of the CDR3 is 16 residues. Germline V gene data show CDR1 as SEHNR and CDR2 as FQNEAQ (reference sequence). V shed 5 bases and J 0 bases; nucleotides not matched to a gene: 4. CDR3 coding DNA: TGTGCCAGCAGCCCCGGGACTAGCGGCAGCACAGATACGCAGTATTTT. The encoded protein is CASSPGTSGSTDTQYF. The variable domain in full, with the rest retrieved from reference TRBV7-9 and TRBJ2-3, is DTGVSQNPRHKITKRGQNVTFRCDPISEHNRLYWYRQTLGQGPEFLTYFQNEAQLEKSRLLSDRFSAERPKGSFSTLEIQRTEQGDSAMYLCASSPGTSGSTDTQYFGPGTRLTVL.

A note on this clone: Other DNA sequences in this specimen translate into the identical CDR3. The chain has TRBV4-1 and TRBJ1-1; TRBD1 is a possible D gene (6 bases). The germline V and J ends were trimmed by 1 base and 4 bases, with 10 bases remaining between them. The CDR3 loop spans 14 amino acids. Germline CDR1 is MGHRA and CDR2 is YSYEKL. CDR3 protein: CASSQGGRGTEAFF. The CDR3 bases are TGCGCCAGCAGCCAAGGAGGCAGGGGCACTGAAGCTTTCTTT.

The rearrangement joins TRBV18 to TRBJ1-4, with D tentatively TRBD1 (6 bases). Germline V lookup: CDR1 KGHSH, CDR2 LQKENI. The germline V and J ends were trimmed by 3 bases and 7 bases, with 12 bases remaining between them. The CDR3 covers 14 residues. CDR3 region: CASSPPGVVEKLFF. CDR3 coding DNA: TGTGCCAGCTCACCCCCAGGGGTGGTTGAAAAACTGTTTTTT.

The chain recombines TRBV10-3 with TRBJ1-2, with 7 bases matching TRBD1. The CDR3 length is 16 residues. Germline lookup yields CDR1 ENHRY and CDR2 SYGVKD. With V trimmed by 6 bases and J by 5 bases, 15 bases remained unmatched. The CDR3 DNA reads as TGTGCCATCAGAATGGAAGGACAGGTCCCTAGTTATGGCTACACCTTC. It is translated as CAIRMEGQVPSYGYTF.

V is TRBV6-1 and J is TRBJ2-7, with D possibly matching TRBD1 (6 bases). Germline lookup yields CDR1 MNHNS and CDR2 SASEGT. The ends were cut back, 1 base at V and 8 bases at J, with 15 bases in the middle. The CDR3 loop spans 14 amino acids. Here the CDR3 DNA reads TGTGCCAGCAGTGAAGAGATAACAGGGCTGCAGCAGTACTTC. This codes for CASSEEITGLQQYF.

The rearrangement links TRBV5-1 to TRBJ1-4; 9 nucleotides match TRBD1. V trimming: 3 bases; J trimming: 1 base; junction bases outside the gene matches: 4. Germline CDR1 SGHRS, CDR2 YFSETQ. This CDR3 has 16 amino acids. The CDR3 is CASSSGQGRTNEKLFF. The CDR3, as DNA: TGCGCCAGCAGCTCCGGACAGGGGAGAACTAATGAAAAACTGTTTTTT.

This chain connects TRBV5-1 to TRBJ2-1; 7 bases are a match to TRBD1. The CDR3 covers 14 residues. V was clipped by 0 bases and J by 5 bases; unmatched bases: 2. Germline V gives CDR1 SGHRS, CDR2 YFSETQ. CDR3 nucleotide sequence: TGCGCCAGCAGCTTGGACAGGGGAAACAATGAGCAGTTCTTC. This codes for CASSLDRGNNEQFF.

The V call is TRBV19, the J call TRBJ1-2, with TRBD1 identical over 7 bases. Germline CDR1 is LNHDA and CDR2 is SQIVND (reference sequence). The CDR3 length is 13 residues. V shed 8 bases and J 3 bases; nucleotides not matched to a gene: 6. In DNA, the CDR3 is TGTGCCAGTTCATCACAGGGGTACTATGGCTACACCTTC. Translation gives CASSSQGYYGYTF.

V usage is TRBV9 and J usage is TRBJ1-2, with D maybe TRBD1 (6 bases). Germline CDR1 is SGDLS and CDR2 is YYNGEE. V lost 3 bases, J lost 0 bases, and 18 bases lay in between. CDR3 size: 17 residues. The CDR3 loop reads CASSEGSGGGANYGYTF. The DNA of the CDR3 is TGTGCCAGCAGCGAGGGGTCCGGGGGGGGCGCTAACTATGGCTACACCTTC.

The J gene is TRBJ2-2, the V gene TRBV6-4, with a weak D call TRBD2 (6 bases). The CDR3 runs to 17 residues. V was clipped by 6 bases and J by 3 bases, with 20 bases between them. The germline V gene encodes CDR1 MRHNA and CDR2 SNTAGT. The CDR3 loop is CASSPGAGNSDTGELFF. Here the CDR3 DNA reads TGTGCCAGCAGCCCCGGGGCGGGAAACTCGGACACCGGGGAGCTGTTTTTT.

The rearrangement uses TRBV5-4 and TRBJ1-3, with no clear D. V lost 0 bases to trimming and J lost 1 base, with 5 bases between them. CDR3 length: 14 residues. Germline V lookup: CDR1 SGHNT, CDR2 YYREEE (reference sequence). In DNA, the CDR3 is TGTGCCAGCAGCTTGGATTATTCTGGAAACACCATATATTTT. Amino acids: CASSLDYSGNTIYF.

J is TRBJ1-4 and V is TRBV7-2; D unclear. Trimming pared 5 bases from V and 10 bases from J, leaving 14 bases between. The CDR3 runs 13 residues. Germline lookup yields CDR1 SGHTA and CDR2 FQGNSA. The CDR3 coding sequence is TGTGCCAGCAGCCTCGGGGTGGCGGGAAAACTGTTTTTT. Translated: CASSLGVAGKLFF.